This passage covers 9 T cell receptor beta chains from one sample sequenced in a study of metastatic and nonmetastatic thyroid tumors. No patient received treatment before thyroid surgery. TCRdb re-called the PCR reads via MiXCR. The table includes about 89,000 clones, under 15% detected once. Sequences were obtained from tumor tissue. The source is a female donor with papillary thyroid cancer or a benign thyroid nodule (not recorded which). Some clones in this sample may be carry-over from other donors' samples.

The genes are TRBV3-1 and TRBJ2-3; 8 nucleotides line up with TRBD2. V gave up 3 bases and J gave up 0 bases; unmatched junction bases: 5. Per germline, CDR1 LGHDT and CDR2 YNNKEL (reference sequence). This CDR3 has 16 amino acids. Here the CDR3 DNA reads TGTGCCAGCAGCCAGTCACAGCGGGGGAGCACAGATACGCAGTATTTT. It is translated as CASSQSQRGSTDTQYF.

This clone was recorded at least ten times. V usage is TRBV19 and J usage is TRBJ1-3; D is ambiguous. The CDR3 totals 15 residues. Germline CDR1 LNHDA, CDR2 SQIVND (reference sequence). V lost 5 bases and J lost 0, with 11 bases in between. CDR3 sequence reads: CASSLAITSGNTIYF. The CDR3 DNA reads TGTGCCAGTAGTCTGGCGATAACCTCTGGAAACACCATATATTTT.

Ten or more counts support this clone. The CDR3 bases are TGTGCCAGTAGTATCTCGGAGAGCAATCAGCCCCAGCATTTT. This gives the protein CASSISESNQPQHF. V gene TRBV19 combines with J gene TRBJ1-5, with D hard to call. The germline CDR1 and CDR2 sequences are LNHDA and SQIVND (reference sequence). This CDR3 contains 14 residues. Deletions cut 3 bases from V and 1 base from J, with 7 bases between.

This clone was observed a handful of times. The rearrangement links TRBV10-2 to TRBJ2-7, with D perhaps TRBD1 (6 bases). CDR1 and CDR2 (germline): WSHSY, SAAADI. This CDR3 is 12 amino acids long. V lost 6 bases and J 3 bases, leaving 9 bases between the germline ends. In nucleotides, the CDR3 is TGCGCCAGCAGACAGGGTCTCTACGAGCAGTACTTC. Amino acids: CASRQGLYEQYF.

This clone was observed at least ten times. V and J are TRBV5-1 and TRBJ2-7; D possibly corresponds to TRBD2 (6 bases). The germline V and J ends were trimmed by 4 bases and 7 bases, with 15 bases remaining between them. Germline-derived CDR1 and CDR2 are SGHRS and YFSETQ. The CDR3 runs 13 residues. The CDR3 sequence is CASSARVGGEQYF. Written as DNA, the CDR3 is TGCGCCAGCAGCGCCCGGGTGGGGGGTGAGCAGTACTTC.

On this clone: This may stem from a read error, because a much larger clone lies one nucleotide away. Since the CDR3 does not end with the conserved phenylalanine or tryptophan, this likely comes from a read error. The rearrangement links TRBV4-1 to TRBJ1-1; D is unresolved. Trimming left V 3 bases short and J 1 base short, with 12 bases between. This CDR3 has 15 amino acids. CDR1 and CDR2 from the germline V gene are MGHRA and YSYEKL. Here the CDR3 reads CASSHVSRRNTEAFL. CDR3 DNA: TGCGCCAGCAGCCATGTGAGCCGGCGGAACACTGAAGCTTTCCTT.

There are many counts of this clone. CDR3 loop: CAFKVGGTRETQYF. The CDR3 region has the DNA TGTGCCTTTAAGGTCGGCGGGACTCGAGAGACCCAGTACTTC. V usage is TRBV30 and J usage is TRBJ2-5; D is possibly TRBD2 (6 bases). Trimming took off 7 bases at V and 4 bases at J, with 19 bases between the two ends. The CDR3 length is 14 residues. The germline V gene has CDR1 GTSNPN and CDR2 SVGIG (reference sequence).

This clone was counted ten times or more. CDR3 bases: TGTGCCAGCAGCTTTAGACCCGGGCATGAGCAGTTCTTC. This sequence encodes CASSFRPGHEQFF. This sequence joins TRBV5-5 and TRBJ2-1; D unresolved. Trimming took 2 bases from V and 8 from J, leaving 11 bases between them. The CDR3 loop spans 13 amino acids. Per the germline V gene, CDR1 is SGHKS and CDR2 is YYEKEE (reference sequence).

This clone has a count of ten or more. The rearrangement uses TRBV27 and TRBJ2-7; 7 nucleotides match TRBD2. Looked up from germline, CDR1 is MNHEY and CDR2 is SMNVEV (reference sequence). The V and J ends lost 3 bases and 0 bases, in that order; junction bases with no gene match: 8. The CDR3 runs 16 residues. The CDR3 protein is CASSFGDYYGSYEQYF. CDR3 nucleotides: TGTGCCAGCAGTTTTGGGGACTACTACGGCTCCTACGAGCAGTACTTC.